The source of this T cell receptor beta chain is a study of cytomegalovirus exposure and HLA in healthy donors. Study-level points and caveats: Per a later analysis, HLA-associated TCR beta chains showed more clonal expansion than other, equally common TCR beta chains.

On this clone: Its specificity is not known.

Germline V gene sequence: CDR1 SQVTM, CDR2 ANQGSEA. V shed 6 bases and J shed 1 base, with 5 bases lying between them. The CDR3 is made up of 11 amino acids. The PCR made use of 60 Vbeta and 13 Jbeta primers. Generated by immunoSEQ multiplex PCR, the TCRdb table keeps only in-frame clones and is missing some. The data show about 150,000 clones, about 68% seen once. The chain couples TRBV29-1 to TRBJ2-3; D not certain. The clonotype originates from a man aged 25-40 years in good health and CMV-seronegative. Material: PBMCs. CDR3 DNA: TGCAGCGTACAGCGCACAGATACGCAGTATTTT. Its protein product is CSVQRTDTQYF.